The entry that follows covers one TCR beta chain sequence. Its antigen is not known. Only in-frame clones appear in the TCRdb table, and some are missing; sequencing was by immunoSEQ multiplex PCR. The repertoire includes more than 35,000 clones, approximately 86% of them detected once, and around 50% sits in the top ten. This sample is part of a study of T cell responses to AZD1222 COVID-19 vaccine. Notes on the study in general: Per reports, nearly half of all spike-specific TCRs target regions that are unmutated in variants.

V lost 4 bases and J lost 4, with 14 bases in between. The CDR3 sequence is 14 residues long. CDR1 and CDR2 (germline): MRHNA, SNTAGT. The sample in question was peripheral blood, obtained on day 0 of AZD1222 vaccination. The J gene is TRBJ2-7, the V gene TRBV6-4; D unresolved. The TCR was taken from an adult in good health. CDR3 loop: CASSVWSSRYEQYF. Written as DNA, the CDR3 is TGTGCCAGCAGTGTTTGGTCGTCACGATACGAGCAGTACTTC.